This passage covers 10 T cell receptor beta chains from one sample sequenced in a study of blood T cell repertoires in COVID-19. TCRdb's table, derived via immunoSEQ multiplex PCR, lists solely in-frame clones and lacks some. The table includes 110,000 to 150,000 clones, approximately 80% detected once. The specimen sequenced was peripheral blood. These TCRs come from a human donor in a cohort sampled during active COVID-19.

The rearrangement links TRBV6-1 to TRBJ1-5; D perhaps matches TRBD1 (6 bases). CDR3 length equals 16 residues. Germline CDR1 is MNHNS and CDR2 is SASEGT. Trimming left V 0 bases short and J 6 bases short, with 15 bases between. CDR3 coding DNA: TGTGCCAGCAGTGAAGCCCGGCGGGGGCCCGGTCAGCCCCAGCATTTT. Its protein is CASSEARRGPGQPQHF.

The gene calls are TRBV10-1 and TRBJ1-3; D is unresolved. The CDR3 totals 12 residues. V was clipped by 10 bases and J by 3 bases, with 10 bases between them. Per the germline V gene, CDR1 is WNHNN and CDR2 is SYGVQD (reference sequence). Here the CDR3 reads CANLRVGNTIYF. DNA of the CDR3: TGCGCCAACCTTAGAGTTGGAAACACCATATATTTT.

The V call is TRBV19, the J call TRBJ1-5; D might be TRBD1 (5 bases). The V and J ends lost 0 bases and 7 bases respectively, with 7 bases between them. Per the germline V gene, CDR1 is LNHDA and CDR2 is SQIVND (reference sequence). The CDR3 spans 13 residues. The CDR3 spells CASSIDRAQPQHF. The CDR3 coding sequence is TGTGCCAGTAGTATAGACAGGGCGCAGCCCCAGCATTTT. The complete variable domain, with remaining parts taken from reference TRBV19 and TRBJ1-5, reads DGGITQSPKYLFRKEGQNVTLSCEQNLNHDAMYWYRQDPGQGLRLIYYSQIVNDFQKGDIAEGYSVSREKKESFPLTVTSAQKNPTAFYLCASSIDRAQPQHFGDGTRLSIL.

This clone was picked up a small number of times. The genes are TRBV25-1 and TRBJ1-2, with 7 positions matching TRBD1. CDR1 and CDR2 (germline): MGHDK, SYGVNS. V lost 4 bases to trimming and J lost 6 bases; unmatched junction nucleotides: 8. The CDR3 sequence is 14 residues long. The CDR3 here is CASSAEGQHHGYTF. CDR3 in DNA: TGTGCCAGCAGTGCCGAGGGACAGCATCATGGCTACACCTTC.

The chain carries TRBV12-3 or TRBV12-4 and TRBJ1-5; TRBD1 matches 9 bases. This CDR3 spans 13 amino acids. The V and J ends lost 8 bases and 6 bases, in that order; junction bases with no gene match: 5. The CDR3 loop reads CASQGQGFQPQHF. The DNA for the CDR3 is TGTGCCAGCCAGGGACAGGGATTTCAGCCCCAGCATTTT.

This clone was counted once. V is TRBV14 and J is TRBJ1-2, with 7 bases matching TRBD1. V gave up 6 bases and J gave up 4 bases; unmatched junction bases: 11. The length of the CDR3 is 15 residues. Germline CDR1 SGHDN, CDR2 FVKESK. CDR3 nucleotides: TGTGCCAGCAGTGTTCTTAGGGGGCGCGGCTATGGCTACACCTTC. It codes for CASSVLRGRGYGYTF. The full variable domain, completed using reference TRBV14 and TRBJ1-2, is EAGVTQFPSHSVIEKGQTVTLRCDPISGHDNLYWYRRVMGKEIKFLLHFVKESKQDESGMPNNRFLAERTGGTYSTLKVQPAELEDSGVYFCASSVLRGRGYGYTFGSGTRLTVV.

This clone was picked up many times. The V and J genes are TRBV10-3 and TRBJ1-1; TRBD1 matches at 9 bases. V was clipped by 4 bases and J by 4 bases; unmatched bases: 4. The CDR3 consists of 14 residues. Germline CDR1 reads ENHRY; CDR2 reads SYGVKD. CDR3 loop: CAISAQGAITEAFF. The DNA for the CDR3 is TGTGCCATCAGTGCACAGGGGGCCATCACTGAAGCTTTCTTT.

The gene calls are TRBV28 and TRBJ1-5; 9 nucleotides agree with TRBD1. The length of the CDR3 is 15 residues. Trimming cost V 5 bases and J 4 bases; bases outside gene matches: 6. Germline V gene lookup returns CDR1 MDHEN and CDR2 SYDVKM. CDR3 residues: CASSHWDRVNQPQHF. The CDR3 DNA reads TGTGCCAGCAGTCATTGGGACAGGGTAAATCAGCCCCAGCATTTT. Full variable domain (outside the CDR3, taken from reference TRBV28 and TRBJ1-5): DVKVTQSSRYLVKRTGEKVFLECVQDMDHENMFWYRQDPGLGLRLIYFSYDVKMKEKGDIPEGYSVSREKKERFSLILESASTNQTSMYLCASSHWDRVNQPQHFGDGTRLSIL.

The chain employs TRBV12-5 and TRBJ1-5; D uncertain. From germline, CDR1 is LGHNT and CDR2 FRNRAP. The CDR3 contains 13 residues. The ends were cut back, 1 base at V and 4 bases at J, with 5 bases in the middle. The CDR3 reads CASGLGRNQPQHF. The CDR3 coding sequence is TGTGCTAGTGGTTTGGGCAGAAATCAGCCCCAGCATTTT.

This chain uses TRBV20-1 with TRBJ2-7; 9 bases align to TRBD2. The CDR3 has 13 amino acids. Trimming cost V 6 bases and J 3 bases; bases outside gene matches: 6. CDR1 is DFQATT, CDR2 SNEGSKA, per germline (reference sequence). CDR3: CSASSGGHYEQYF. The CDR3 coding sequence is TGCAGTGCCAGTAGCGGGGGCCACTACGAGCAGTACTTC.